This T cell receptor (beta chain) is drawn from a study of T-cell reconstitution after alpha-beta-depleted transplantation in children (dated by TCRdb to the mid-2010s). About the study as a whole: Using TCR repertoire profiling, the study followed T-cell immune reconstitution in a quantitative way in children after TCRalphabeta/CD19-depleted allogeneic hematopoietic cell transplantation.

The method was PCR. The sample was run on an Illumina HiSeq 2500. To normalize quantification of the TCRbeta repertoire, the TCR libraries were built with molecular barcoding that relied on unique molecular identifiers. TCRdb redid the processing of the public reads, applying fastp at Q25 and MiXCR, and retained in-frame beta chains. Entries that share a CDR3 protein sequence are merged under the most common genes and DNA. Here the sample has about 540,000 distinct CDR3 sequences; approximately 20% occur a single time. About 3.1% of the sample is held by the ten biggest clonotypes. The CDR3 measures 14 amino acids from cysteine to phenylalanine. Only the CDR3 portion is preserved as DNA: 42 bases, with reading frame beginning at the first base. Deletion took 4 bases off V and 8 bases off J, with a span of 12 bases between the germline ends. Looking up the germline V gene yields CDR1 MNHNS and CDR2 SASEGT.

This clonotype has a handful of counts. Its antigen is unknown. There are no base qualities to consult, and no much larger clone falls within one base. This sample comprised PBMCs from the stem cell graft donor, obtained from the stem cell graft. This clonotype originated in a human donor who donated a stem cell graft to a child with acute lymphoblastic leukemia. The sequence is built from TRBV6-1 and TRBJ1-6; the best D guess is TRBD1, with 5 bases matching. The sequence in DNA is TGTGCCAGCAGTGGGGGGGGAGGGGATTCACCCCTCCACTTT. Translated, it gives CASSGGGGDSPLHF.